The rows below give T cell receptor beta chains drawn from one sample of a study of T cell clusters in autoimmune cytopenias. TCRdb reprocessed the multiplex PCR reads and stores each CDR3 protein as one record, lacking DNA. In total, the table holds roughly 6,900 distinct CDR3 sequences. These same records also appear under a second study, on T cell repertoires in aging, cancer and after chemotherapy.

The sample was peripheral blood. The receptors shown here come from a human donor in good health. The CDR3 runs from the conserved cysteine through the conserved F or W. Only part of the rows carry a size: once, few, many, or a class if the clone is expanded.

clone_size,j_call,v_call,cdr3_aa
-,TRBJ2-3,TRBV7-2,CASSINWDPWADTQYF
-,TRBJ1-4,TRBV6-5,CASSPAGRGLFF
medium-sized,TRBJ2-3,TRBV6-4,CASSEEQGAGTDTQYF
medium-sized,TRBJ2-3,TRBV5-5,CASSTQATGWADTQYF
-,TRBJ2-1,TRBV10-3,CAISESGGYNEQFF
-,TRBJ1-4,TRBV27,CASSVSSYSQATNEKLFF
-,TRBJ1-6,TRBV19,CASSNLLGNSPLHF
-,TRBJ1-6,TRBV6-6,CASLGRGNSPLHF
medium-sized,TRBJ2-5,TRBV7-6,CASSIGTGLKETQYF
medium-sized,TRBJ2-2,TRBV6-2/TRBV6-3,CASSYSGETGELFF
-,TRBJ2-2,TRBV5-4,CASSYLGQHTGELFF
-,TRBJ1-2,TRBV19,CASSRTGGYTF
medium-sized,TRBJ2-2,TRBV6-1,CASSGLAGGPGELFF
-,TRBJ2-7,TRBV11-1,CASSFSGGYEQYF
-,TRBJ1-4,TRBV6-2/TRBV6-3,CASSQGLGEGSEKLFF
-,TRBJ1-6,TRBV28,CASSLAGTALNSPLHF
-,TRBJ1-4,TRBV6-6,CASSYSGHRGYANEKLFF
medium-sized,TRBJ2-1,TRBV6-1,CASSVDRGTYNEQFF
-,TRBJ2-5,TRBV13,CASSQGLIQETQYF
-,TRBJ1-4,TRBV27,CASSFLGTEKLFF
-,TRBJ2-5,TRBV6-2/TRBV6-3,CASSLMGGDQETQYF
medium-sized,TRBJ2-7,TRBV19,CASSIVRGQQYF
-,TRBJ2-2,TRBV18,CASSPGTDTGELFF